This TCR beta chain was sequenced during a study of CD8+ T cells in alopecia areata. A note on this clone: Its target is unknown.

The study, taken as a whole, reports: TCR sharing across patients was less clear than in mice, possibly HLA-related.

Treatment given: oral pan-JAK inhibitor, 5-10 mg twice daily. Those with alopecia areata gave lesional scalp punch biopsies and peripheral blood. The CDR3 extends over 15 amino acids. Trimming pared 3 bases from V and 4 bases from J, leaving 15 bases between. Germline lookup yields CDR1 MGHDK and CDR2 SYGVNS. The sequencing template was cDNA reverse transcribed from extracted RNA. The protocol was immunoSEQ multiplex PCR, while the TCRdb copy is restricted to in-frame clones and leaves out a portion. Of 200,000 to 250,000 clones in the sample, around 65% were seen once. V usage is TRBV25-1 and J usage is TRBJ2-5; D possibly corresponds to TRBD1 (6 bases). The sequenced sample was CD4+ T cells sorted from blood, obtained at week 4, from a patient treated with tofacitinib. The clonotype comes from a human donor with alopecia areata. CDR3 DNA: TGTGCCAGCAGTGACCTGGGGGCAGCTCTAGAGACCCAGTACTTC. Encoded protein: CASSDLGAALETQYF.